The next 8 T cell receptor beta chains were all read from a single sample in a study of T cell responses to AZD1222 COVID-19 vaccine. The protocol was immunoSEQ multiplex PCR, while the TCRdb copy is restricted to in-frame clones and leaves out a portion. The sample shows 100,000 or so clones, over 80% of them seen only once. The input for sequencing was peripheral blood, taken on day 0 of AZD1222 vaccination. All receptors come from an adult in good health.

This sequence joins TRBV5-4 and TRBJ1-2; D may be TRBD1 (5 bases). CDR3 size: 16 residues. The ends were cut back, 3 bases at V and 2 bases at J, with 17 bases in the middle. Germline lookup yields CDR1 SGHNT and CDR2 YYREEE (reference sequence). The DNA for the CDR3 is TGTGCCAGCAGCTCCGGCCGTGGGACGGAAAACTATGGCTACACCTTC. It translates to CASSSGRGTENYGYTF.

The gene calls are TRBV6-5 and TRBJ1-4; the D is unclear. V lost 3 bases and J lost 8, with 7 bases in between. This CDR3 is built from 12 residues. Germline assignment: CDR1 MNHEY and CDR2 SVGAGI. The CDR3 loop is CASSYDWEKLFF. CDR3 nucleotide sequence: TGTGCCAGCAGTTATGATTGGGAAAAACTGTTTTTT.

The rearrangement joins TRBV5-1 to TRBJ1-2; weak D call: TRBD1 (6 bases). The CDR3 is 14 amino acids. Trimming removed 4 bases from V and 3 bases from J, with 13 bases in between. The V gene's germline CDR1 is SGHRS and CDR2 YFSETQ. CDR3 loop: CASSPRAGDYGYTF. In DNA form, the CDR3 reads TGCGCCAGCAGCCCTCGGGCAGGGGACTATGGCTACACCTTC.

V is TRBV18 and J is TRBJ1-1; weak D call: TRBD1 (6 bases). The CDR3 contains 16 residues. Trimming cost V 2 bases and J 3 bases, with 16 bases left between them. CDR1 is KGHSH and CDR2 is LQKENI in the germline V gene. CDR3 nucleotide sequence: TGTGCCAGCTCACCAGCCAAGGCAGGGGAGTACACTGAAGCTTTCTTT. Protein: CASSPAKAGEYTEAFF.

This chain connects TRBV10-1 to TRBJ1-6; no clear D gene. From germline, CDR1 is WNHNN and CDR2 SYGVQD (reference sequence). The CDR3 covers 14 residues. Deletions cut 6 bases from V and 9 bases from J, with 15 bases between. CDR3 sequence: CASRRILSGSPLHF. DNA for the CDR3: TGCGCCAGCAGAAGAATCCTATCTGGTTCACCCCTCCACTTT.

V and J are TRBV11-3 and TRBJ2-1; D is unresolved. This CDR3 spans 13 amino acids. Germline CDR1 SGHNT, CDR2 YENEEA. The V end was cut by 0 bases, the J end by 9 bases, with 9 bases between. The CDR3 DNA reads TGTGCCAGCAGCTTAGATCACGGAGCTGAGCAGTTCTTC. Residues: CASSLDHGAEQFF.

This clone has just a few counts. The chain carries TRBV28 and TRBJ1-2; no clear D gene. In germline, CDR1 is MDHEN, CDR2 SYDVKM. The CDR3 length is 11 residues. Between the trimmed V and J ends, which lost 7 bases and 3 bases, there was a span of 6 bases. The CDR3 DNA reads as TGTGCCAGCAACGTTGACTATGGCTACACCTTC. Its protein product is CASNVDYGYTF.

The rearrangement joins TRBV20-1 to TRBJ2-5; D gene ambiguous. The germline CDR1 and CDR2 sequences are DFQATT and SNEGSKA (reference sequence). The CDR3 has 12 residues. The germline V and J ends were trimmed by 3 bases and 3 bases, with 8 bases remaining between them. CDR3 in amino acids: CSASKVEETQYF. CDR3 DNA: TGCAGTGCTAGTAAGGTAGAAGAGACCCAGTACTTC.